The clone carrying this T cell receptor (beta chain) was seen only a few times. Sequencing used immunoSEQ multiplex PCR; TCRdb keeps in-frame clones, though not all of them. The sample includes about 330,000 clones, approximately 88% seen only once; the top ten take 3.5% to 4.5%. V was clipped by 7 bases and J by 7 bases; unmatched bases: 4. Germline loops: CDR1 SEHNR, CDR2 FQNEAQ (reference sequence). The CDR3 totals 12 residues. The data stem from a study of blood T cell repertoires in COVID-19. Study summary: PBMCs, B-cell-depleted T cells, or T cells were the source of the cDNA or gDNA that made up the material.

The TCR originated in a woman in her forties or fifties with active or convalescent COVID-19. Sample: peripheral blood. The chain carries TRBV7-9 and TRBJ2-1; 7 bases are shared with TRBD1. CDR3 sequence: CASTGQENEQFF. The DNA of the CDR3 is TGTGCCAGCACCGGACAGGAGAATGAGCAGTTCTTC. Supplemented by reference TRBV7-9 and TRBJ2-1, the full variable domain reads DTGVSQNPRHKITKRGQNVTFRCDPISEHNRLYWYRQTLGQGPEFLTYFQNEAQLEKSRLLSDRFSAERPKGSFSTLEIQRTEQGDSAMYLCASTGQENEQFFGPGTRLTVL.